The 13 T cell receptor beta chains below were found in one sample sequenced in a study of beta chain features in type 1 diabetes. Investigators reverse transcribed all isolated RNA, so they sequenced expressed TCRB transcripts. This table comes from immunoSEQ multiplex PCR, and its TCRdb copy is limited to in-frame clones, with some not included. Of 330,000 or so clones listed, 15% to 20% were seen once; the top ten hold around 0.045%. The sequencing sample was made of naive CD4+ T cells from blood. The receptors stem from a woman between 18 and 29 years old in good health.

The chain joins TRBV2 to TRBJ2-2, with 7 bases that match TRBD1. Germline lookup yields CDR1 SNHLY and CDR2 FYNNEI. The CDR3 extends over 13 amino acids. V lost 9 bases and J lost 5; bases outside the gene matches: 6. DNA for the CDR3: TGTGCCAGTGGGACAGAAAGTACCGGGGAGCTGTTTTTT. Translated: CASGTESTGELFF.

The chain uses TRBV4-1 and TRBJ2-7; 7 nucleotides agree with TRBD1. J lost 2 bases, V lost 3 bases, and 19 bases had no gene match. From germline, CDR1 is MGHRA and CDR2 YSYEKL. The CDR3 extends over 19 amino acids. The CDR3 bases are TGCGCCAGCAGCCATTCTCCGGGACAGACGATTTTAATTCCCTACGAGCAGTACTTC. Protein: CASSHSPGQTILIPYEQYF.

This chain connects TRBV9 to TRBJ1-4, with TRBD1 matching 7 bases. Looked up from germline, CDR1 is SGDLS and CDR2 is YYNGEE. Losses at the gene ends were 3 bases for V and 8 bases for J; bases not matched to a gene: 4. CDR3 length: 13 residues. The CDR3 region is CASSATDREKLFF. CDR3 nucleotides: TGTGCCAGCAGCGCTACGGACAGGGAAAAACTGTTTTTT. The full variable domain, completed using reference TRBV9 and TRBJ1-4, is DSGVTQTPKHLITATGQRVTLRCSPRSGDLSVYWYQQSLDQGLQFLIQYYNGEERAKGNILERFSAQQFPDLHSELNLSSLELGDSALYFCASSATDREKLFFGSGTQLSVL.

The table lists this clone with a few counts. The rearrangement uses TRBV5-4 and TRBJ1-2, with 8 bases that match TRBD1. Germline V gives CDR1 SGHNT, CDR2 YYREEE (reference sequence). The CDR3 runs 15 residues. Trimming took 1 base from V and 8 from J; bases not matched to a gene: 10. In nucleotides, the CDR3 is TGTGCCAGCAGCTTGAGGGCAGGGGGCTCCGACGGCTACACCTTC. Its protein is CASSLRAGGSDGYTF.

This clone was found a few times. V gene TRBV18 combines with J gene TRBJ2-3; no clear D. The CDR3 is made up of 14 amino acids. The germline V gene has CDR1 KGHSH and CDR2 LQKENI. V lost 3 bases to trimming and J lost 3 bases, with 10 bases between them. CDR3 in DNA: TGTGCCAGCTCACCCCCCCGCGAAACAGATACGCAGTATTTT. Encoded protein: CASSPPRETDTQYF.

The genes are TRBV5-6 and TRBJ1-2; D is possibly TRBD1 (5 bases). Germline loops: CDR1 SGHDT, CDR2 YYEEEE. V shed 9 bases and J shed 2 bases, with 14 bases lying between them. The CDR3 consists of 13 residues. CDR3 coding DNA: TGTGCCACCACACCCCGGGGGAACTATGGCTACACCTTC. It is translated as CATTPRGNYGYTF.

The chain joins TRBV7-9 to TRBJ1-1; 7 nucleotides match TRBD1. V lost 5 bases to trimming and J lost 0 bases; unmatched junction nucleotides: 6. Germline V CDR1 and CDR2: SEHNR, FQNEAQ (reference sequence). The CDR3 runs to 15 residues. Here the CDR3 reads CASSADRDLNTEAFF. DNA of the CDR3: TGTGCCAGCAGCGCAGACAGGGACCTGAACACTGAAGCTTTCTTT.

The chain links TRBV5-1 to TRBJ2-1; possibly TRBD2 for D (5 bases). The ends were cut back, 4 bases at V and 9 bases at J, with 14 bases in the middle. Germline CDR1 SGHRS, CDR2 YFSETQ. This CDR3 is 13 amino acids long. The CDR3 protein is CASSDSGSIEQFF. DNA for the CDR3: TGCGCCAGCAGCGACTCGGGATCTATTGAGCAGTTCTTC.

V is TRBV5-6 and J is TRBJ1-2, with a weak D call TRBD1 (5 bases). Per the germline V gene, CDR1 is SGHDT and CDR2 is YYEEEE. The CDR3 runs 15 residues. The V gene lost 4 bases and the J gene lost 0 bases, with 13 bases spanning the gap. The CDR3 bases are TGTGCCAGCAGCCTGACAGCTAACACTAACTATGGCTACACCTTC. Translating gives CASSLTANTNYGYTF.

The CDR3 DNA follows: TGTGCCAGCAGCCAAGTCGGAAGGGGGATGTTTTTT. Translating it yields CASSQVGRGMFF. The rearrangement joins TRBV4-2 to TRBJ2-2; D is perhaps TRBD1 (6 bases). CDR3 length equals 12 residues. Germline CDR1 and CDR2: LGHNA and YNFKEQ. V lost 1 base and J lost 15, with 12 bases in between.

The chain uses TRBV7-3 and TRBJ2-1; 7 bases fit TRBD2. The CDR3 sequence is 16 residues long. Unmatched junction bases numbered 7, after V lost 3 bases and J lost 2 bases. Germline CDR1 SGHTA, CDR2 FQGTGA. The CDR3 is CASSFSWLAAYNEQFF. The CDR3 bases are TGTGCCAGCAGCTTTAGCTGGCTAGCGGCCTACAATGAGCAGTTCTTC.

The chain combines TRBV11-3 with TRBJ2-2, with D maybe TRBD1 (6 bases). Looked up from germline, CDR1 is SGHNT and CDR2 is YENEEA. Trimming left V 5 bases short and J 3 bases short, with 13 bases between. The CDR3 totals 15 residues. In nucleotides, the CDR3 is TGTGCCAGCAGCCTTGGACAGAAGGACACCGGGGAGCTGTTTTTT. Translating it yields CASSLGQKDTGELFF.

V is TRBV7-2 and J is TRBJ2-5, with D perhaps matching TRBD1 (6 bases). The germline V and J ends were trimmed by 4 bases and 2 bases, with 17 bases remaining between them. Germline CDR1 is SGHTA and CDR2 is FQGNSA. The length of the CDR3 is 16 residues. The CDR3 spells CASSSLGQGYQETQYF. The CDR3 bases are TGTGCCAGCAGCTCCTTGGGCCAGGGGTATCAAGAGACCCAGTACTTC.